This T cell receptor beta chain was sequenced during a study of blood T cell repertoires in COVID-19. Trimming cost V 1 base and J 9 bases, with 7 bases left between them. This CDR3 contains 12 residues. The count of this clone is one. Produced via immunoSEQ multiplex PCR; TCRdb's table is partial and in-frame only. The sample lists more than 200,000 clones, 80% to 90% occurring once. The sequenced sample consisted of PBMCs or T cells enriched from blood (not recorded which). The receptor comes from a man aged 35 to 55 who had recovered from COVID-19. V gene TRBV12-3 or TRBV12-4 combines with J gene TRBJ1-5, with D uncertain. CDR3 amino acids: CASSLVSLPQHF. The CDR3 DNA reads TGTGCCAGCAGTTTAGTCTCTCTGCCCCAGCATTTT.